This T cell receptor (beta chain) was retrieved from a study of CD8 T cells in ankylosing spondylitis. Study findings and constraints: Disease-linked clones were reportedly significantly enriched in matched ankylosing spondylitis synovial fluid. Seemingly distinctive of ankylosing spondylitis blood was a TCR beta motif formed by eight highly homologous variants.

Trimming left V 2 bases short and J 6 bases short, with 16 bases between. The CDR3 runs 16 residues. Germline CDR1 is LNHDA and CDR2 is SQIVND (reference sequence). One entry per CDR3 protein results from TCRdb running MiXCR on the 5' RACE reads. The sample has some 130,000 distinct CDR3 sequences; roughly 13% are singletons. There are a few counts of this clonotype. Antigen unknown. Sequenced: blood, either unsorted or a sorted T cell fraction (not recorded which). The receptor comes from a female donor with ankylosing spondylitis or in good health (not recorded which). This chain joins TRBV19 and TRBJ2-2, with D possibly matching TRBD2 (6 bases). CDR3 region: CASSIRRLAKAGELFF. The CDR3 bases are TGTGCCAGTAGTATAAGGCGGCTAGCGAAGGCCGGGGAGCTGTTTTTT.